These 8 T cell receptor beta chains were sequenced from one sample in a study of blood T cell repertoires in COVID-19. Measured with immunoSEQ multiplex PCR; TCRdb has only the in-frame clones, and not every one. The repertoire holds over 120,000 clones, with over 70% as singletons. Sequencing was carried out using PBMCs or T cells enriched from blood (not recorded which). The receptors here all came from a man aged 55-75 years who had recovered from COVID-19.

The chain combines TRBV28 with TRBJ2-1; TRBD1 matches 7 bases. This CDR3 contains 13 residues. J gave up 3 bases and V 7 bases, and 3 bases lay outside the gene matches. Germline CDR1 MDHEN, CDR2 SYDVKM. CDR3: CASKGAGYNEQFF. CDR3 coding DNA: TGTGCCAGCAAGGGGGCGGGCTACAATGAGCAGTTCTTC.

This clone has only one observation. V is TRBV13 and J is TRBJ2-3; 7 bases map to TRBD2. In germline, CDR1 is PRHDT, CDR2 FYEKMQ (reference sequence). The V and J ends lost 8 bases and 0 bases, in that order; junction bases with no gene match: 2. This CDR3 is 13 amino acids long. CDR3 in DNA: TGTGCCAGCGGACTAGGGAGCACAGATACGCAGTATTTT. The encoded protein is CASGLGSTDTQYF.

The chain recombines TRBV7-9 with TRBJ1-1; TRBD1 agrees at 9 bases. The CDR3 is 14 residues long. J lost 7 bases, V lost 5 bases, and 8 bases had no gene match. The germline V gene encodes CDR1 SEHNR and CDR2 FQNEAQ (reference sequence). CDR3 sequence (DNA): TGTGCCAGCAGCCGGGGACAGGGCTCGGGTGAAGCTTTCTTT. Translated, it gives CASSRGQGSGEAFF.

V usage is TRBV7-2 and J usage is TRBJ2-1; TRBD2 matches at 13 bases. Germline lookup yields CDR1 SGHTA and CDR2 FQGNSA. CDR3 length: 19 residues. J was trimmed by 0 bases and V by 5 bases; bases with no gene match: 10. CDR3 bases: TGTGCCAGCAGCCCAACTAGCGGGAGGGCCGTCGGCTCCTACAATGAGCAGTTCTTC. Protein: CASSPTSGRAVGSYNEQFF.

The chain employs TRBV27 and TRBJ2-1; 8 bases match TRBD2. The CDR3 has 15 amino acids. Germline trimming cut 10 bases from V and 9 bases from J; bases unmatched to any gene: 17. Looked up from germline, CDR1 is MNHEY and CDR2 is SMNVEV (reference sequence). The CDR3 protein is CATASAGTSGIEQFF. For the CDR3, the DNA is TGTGCCACGGCCTCTGCAGGGACTAGTGGCATTGAGCAGTTCTTC.

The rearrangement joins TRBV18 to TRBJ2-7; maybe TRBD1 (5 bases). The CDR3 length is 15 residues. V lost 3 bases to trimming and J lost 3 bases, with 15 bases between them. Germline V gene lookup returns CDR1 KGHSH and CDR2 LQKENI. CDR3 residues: CASSPPGKGRYEQYF. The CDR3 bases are TGTGCCAGCTCACCCCCAGGGAAGGGGCGCTACGAGCAGTACTTC.

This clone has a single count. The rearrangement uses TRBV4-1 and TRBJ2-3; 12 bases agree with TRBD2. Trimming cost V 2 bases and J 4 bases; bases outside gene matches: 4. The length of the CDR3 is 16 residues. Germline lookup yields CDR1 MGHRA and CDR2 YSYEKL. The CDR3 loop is CASSQTSGRPADTQYF. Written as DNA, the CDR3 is TGCGCCAGCAGCCAAACTAGCGGGAGGCCAGCAGATACGCAGTATTTT.

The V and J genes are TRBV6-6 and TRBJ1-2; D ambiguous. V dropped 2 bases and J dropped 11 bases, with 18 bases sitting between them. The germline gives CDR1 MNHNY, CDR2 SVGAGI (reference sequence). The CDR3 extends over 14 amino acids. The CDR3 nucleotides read TGTGCCAGCAGTTACCTCAAGGAGGTTGGCAGGTACACCTTC. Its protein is CASSYLKEVGRYTF.